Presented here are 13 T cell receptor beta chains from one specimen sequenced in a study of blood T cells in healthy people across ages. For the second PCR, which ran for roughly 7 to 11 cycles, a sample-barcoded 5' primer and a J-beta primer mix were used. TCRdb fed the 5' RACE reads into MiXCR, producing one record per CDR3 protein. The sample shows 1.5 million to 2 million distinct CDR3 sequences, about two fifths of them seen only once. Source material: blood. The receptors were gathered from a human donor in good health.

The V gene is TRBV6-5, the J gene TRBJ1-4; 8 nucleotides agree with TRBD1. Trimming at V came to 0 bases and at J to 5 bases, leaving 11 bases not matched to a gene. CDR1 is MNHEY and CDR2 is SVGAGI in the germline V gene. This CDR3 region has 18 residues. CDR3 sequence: CASSYSIFRDRSNEKLFF. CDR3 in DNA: TGTGCCAGCAGTTACTCGATATTCCGGGACAGGTCCAATGAAAAACTGTTTTTT.

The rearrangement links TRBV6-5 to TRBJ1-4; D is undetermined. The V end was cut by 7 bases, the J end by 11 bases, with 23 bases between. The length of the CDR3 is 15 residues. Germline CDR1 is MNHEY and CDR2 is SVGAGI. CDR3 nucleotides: TGTGCCAGCATTAGAGACCGAGAGGGAAACGGGAAACTGTTTTTT. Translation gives CASIRDREGNGKLFF.

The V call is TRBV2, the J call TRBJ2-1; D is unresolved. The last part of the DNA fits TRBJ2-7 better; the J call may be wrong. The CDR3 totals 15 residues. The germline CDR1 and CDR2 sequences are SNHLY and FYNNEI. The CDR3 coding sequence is TGTGCCAGCAAGGGCTTCGTCGGCAGCTACAATGAGCAGTACTTC. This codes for CASKGFVGSYNEQYF.

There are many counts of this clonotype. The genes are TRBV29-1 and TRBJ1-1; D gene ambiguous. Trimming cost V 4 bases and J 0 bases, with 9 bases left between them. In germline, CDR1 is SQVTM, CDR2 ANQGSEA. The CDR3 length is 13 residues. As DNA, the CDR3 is TGCAGCGTTGGACGTCGGATGAACACTGAAGCTTTCTTT. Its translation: CSVGRRMNTEAFF.

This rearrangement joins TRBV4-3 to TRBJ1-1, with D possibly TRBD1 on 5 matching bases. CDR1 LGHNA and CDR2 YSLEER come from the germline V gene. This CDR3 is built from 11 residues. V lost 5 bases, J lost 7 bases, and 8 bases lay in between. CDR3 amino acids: CASSLDIEAFF. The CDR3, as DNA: TGCGCCAGCAGCTTGGACATTGAAGCTTTCTTT.

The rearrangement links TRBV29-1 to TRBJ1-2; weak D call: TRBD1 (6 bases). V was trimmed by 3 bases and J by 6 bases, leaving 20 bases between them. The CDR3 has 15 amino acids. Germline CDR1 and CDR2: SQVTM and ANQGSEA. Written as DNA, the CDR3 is TGCAGCGTTGATGAGGGCAGGGGACCCGGGAATGGCTACACCTTC. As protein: CSVDEGRGPGNGYTF. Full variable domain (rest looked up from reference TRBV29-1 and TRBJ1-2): SAVISQKPSRDICQRGTSLTIQCQVDSQVTMMFWYRQQPGQSLTLIATANQGSEATYESGFVIDKFPISRPNLTFSTLTVSNMSPEDSSIYLCSVDEGRGPGNGYTFGSGTRLTVV.

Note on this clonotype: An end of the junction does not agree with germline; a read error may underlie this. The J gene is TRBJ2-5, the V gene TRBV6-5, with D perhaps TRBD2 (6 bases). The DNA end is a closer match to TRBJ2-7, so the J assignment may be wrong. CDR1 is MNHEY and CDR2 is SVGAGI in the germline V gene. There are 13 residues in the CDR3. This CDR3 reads CVVRGTLSYEQYF. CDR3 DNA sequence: TGCGTCGTTCGGGGGACCCTCTCCTACGAGCAGTACTTC.

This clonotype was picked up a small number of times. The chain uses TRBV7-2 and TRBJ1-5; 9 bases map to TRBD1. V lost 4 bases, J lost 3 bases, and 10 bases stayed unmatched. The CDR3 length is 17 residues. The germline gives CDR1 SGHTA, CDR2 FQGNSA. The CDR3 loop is CASSSHPGQGINQPQHF. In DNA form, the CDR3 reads TGTGCCAGCAGCTCCCACCCGGGACAGGGAATCAATCAGCCCCAGCATTTT.

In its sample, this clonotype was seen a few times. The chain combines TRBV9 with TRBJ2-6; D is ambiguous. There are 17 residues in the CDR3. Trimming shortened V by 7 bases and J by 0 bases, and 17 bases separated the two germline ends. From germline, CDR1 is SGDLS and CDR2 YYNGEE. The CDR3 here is CASAYSQLISGANVLTF. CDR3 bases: TGTGCCAGCGCATACAGCCAGCTTATCTCTGGGGCCAACGTCCTGACTTTC.

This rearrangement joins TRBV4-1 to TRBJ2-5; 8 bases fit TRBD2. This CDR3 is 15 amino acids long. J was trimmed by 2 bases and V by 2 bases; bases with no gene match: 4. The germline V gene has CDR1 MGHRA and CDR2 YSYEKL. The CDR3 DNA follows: TGCGCCAGCAGCCAACCAATAGCGGGGCAAGAGACCCAGTACTTC. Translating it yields CASSQPIAGQETQYF.

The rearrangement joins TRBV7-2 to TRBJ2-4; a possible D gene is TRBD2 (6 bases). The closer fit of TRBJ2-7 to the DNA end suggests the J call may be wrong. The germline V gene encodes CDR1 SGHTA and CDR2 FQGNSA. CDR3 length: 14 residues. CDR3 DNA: TGTGCCAGCAGCTTAGGACGGACTACCTACGAGCAGTACTTC. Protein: CASSLGRTTYEQYF.

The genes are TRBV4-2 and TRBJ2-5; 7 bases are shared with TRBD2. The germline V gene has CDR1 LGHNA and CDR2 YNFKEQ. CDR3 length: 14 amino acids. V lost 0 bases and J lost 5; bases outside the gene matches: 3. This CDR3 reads CASSQDLLAETQYF. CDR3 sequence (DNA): TGTGCCAGCAGCCAAGATTTACTAGCGGAGACCCAGTACTTC.

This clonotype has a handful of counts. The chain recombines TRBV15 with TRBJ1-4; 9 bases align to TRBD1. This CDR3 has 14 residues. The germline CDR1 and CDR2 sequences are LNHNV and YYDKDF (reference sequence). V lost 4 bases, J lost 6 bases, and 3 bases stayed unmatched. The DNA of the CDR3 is TGTGCCACCAGCACCGACAGGGGGTATGAAAAACTGTTTTTT. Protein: CATSTDRGYEKLFF.